One sample yielded the 14 T cell receptor beta chains listed below, sequenced in a study of T cell responses to AZD1222 COVID-19 vaccine. The data were produced by immunoSEQ multiplex PCR, yet TCRdb's version contains in-frame clones alone and is incomplete. Counted here are fewer than 100,000 clones, just over 90% occurring once; the ten biggest clones make up approximately 12%. Sequenced here: peripheral blood, sampled on day 0 of AZD1222 vaccination. These receptors all come from an adult in good health.

This chain uses TRBV19 with TRBJ2-3; D possibly matches TRBD1 or TRBD2 (5 bases each). V was trimmed by 5 bases and J by 4 bases, leaving 16 bases between them. The CDR3 has 15 residues. Germline assignment: CDR1 LNHDA and CDR2 SQIVND (reference sequence). The CDR3, as DNA: TGTGCCAGTAGTGGTCCGGGACGAACTTCAGATACGCAGTATTTT. This codes for CASSGPGRTSDTQYF.

The chain has TRBV19 and TRBJ2-7, with a possible D match to TRBD1 (6 bases). Germline V CDR1 and CDR2: LNHDA, SQIVND (reference sequence). V was clipped by 0 bases and J by 2 bases, with 8 bases between them. CDR3 length equals 14 residues. The CDR3 is CASSIEKGAYEQYF. CDR3 DNA: TGTGCCAGTAGTATAGAAAAGGGGGCCTACGAGCAGTACTTC.

The chain links TRBV4-2 to TRBJ1-4; a weak D match, TRBD1 (6 bases). The CDR3 consists of 14 residues. Germline CDR1 LGHNA, CDR2 YNFKEQ. Trimming stripped 4 bases from V and 5 bases from J, with 11 bases between. Here the CDR3 reads CASSPAGANEKLFF. CDR3 nucleotides: TGTGCCAGCAGCCCAGCAGGGGCAAATGAAAAACTGTTTTTT.

The chain uses TRBV6-7 and TRBJ2-2; D is possibly TRBD2 (5 bases). TRBV6-7 is an ORF; its function is uncertain. The V gene lost 0 bases and the J gene lost 7 bases, with 21 bases spanning the gap. The CDR3 loop spans 18 amino acids. CDR3 nucleotide sequence: TGTGCCAGCAGTTACTCCCTGGAACTAGTGGCCAAGGGCGGGGAGCTGTTTTTT. Translating it yields CASSYSLELVAKGGELFF.

The chain joins TRBV5-1 to TRBJ1-1, with D unresolved. The CDR3 runs to 15 residues. Germline values: CDR1 SGHRS, CDR2 YFSETQ. V was trimmed by 1 base and J by 5 bases, leaving 15 bases between them. The CDR3 sequence is CASSLTTKRGTEAFF. CDR3 bases: TGCGCCAGCAGCTTGACGACGAAACGTGGGACTGAAGCTTTCTTT.

The rearrangement joins TRBV7-3 to TRBJ2-7; 7 nucleotides match TRBD2. CDR3 length equals 16 residues. Looked up from germline, CDR1 is SGHTA and CDR2 is FQGTGA. The V segment lost 5 bases and the J segment 4 bases; nucleotides outside the gene matches: 14. The CDR3 here is CASSRLSTGLIYEQYF. The DNA of the CDR3 is TGTGCCAGCAGCCGTTTGTCAACGGGACTAATTTACGAGCAGTACTTC.

The rearrangement uses TRBV5-4 and TRBJ1-1; 7 bases fit TRBD1. V was clipped by 3 bases and J by 2 bases; unmatched bases: 4. The CDR3 consists of 14 residues. The V gene's germline CDR1 is SGHNT and CDR2 YYREEE (reference sequence). Written as DNA, the CDR3 is TGTGCCAGCAGCTATACAGGGGTCAACACTGAAGCTTTCTTT. Translation: CASSYTGVNTEAFF. The whole variable domain, filled in from reference TRBV5-4 and TRBJ1-1, reads ETGVTQSPTHLIKTRGQQVTLRCSSQSGHNTVSWYQQALGQGPQFIFQYYREEENGRGNFPPRFSGLQFPNYSSELNVNALELDDSALYLCASSYTGVNTEAFFGQGTRLTVV.

This clone occurred once. The chain couples TRBV3-1 (or the pseudogene TRBV3-2) to TRBJ2-1; 11 bases are a match to TRBD2. The CDR3 runs 18 residues. Germline assignment: CDR1 LGHDT and CDR2 YNNKEL (reference sequence). The junction had 10 bases not matched to a gene; V was cut back by 0 bases and J by 6 bases. The CDR3 loop is CASSQDGASGRWANEQFF. For the CDR3, the DNA is TGTGCCAGCAGCCAAGATGGAGCTAGCGGGAGGTGGGCCAATGAGCAGTTCTTC.

The rearrangement joins TRBV7-9 to TRBJ1-5; D not resolved. The V end lost 1 base, the J end lost 8 bases, and 12 bases lay between the germline ends. Germline loops: CDR1 SEHNR, CDR2 FQNEAQ (reference sequence). The CDR3 consists of 14 residues. The CDR3 here is CASSLGPSREPQHF. Written as DNA, the CDR3 is TGTGCCAGCAGCTTAGGTCCGAGTCGGGAGCCCCAGCATTTT.

The chain employs TRBV12-3 or TRBV12-4 and TRBJ1-1, with D tentatively TRBD1 (6 bases). V was cut by 2 bases and J by 11 bases, with 15 bases left in between. The CDR3 runs to 13 residues. This CDR3 is CASSLWGALGAFF. The DNA of the CDR3 is TGTGCCAGCAGTTTATGGGGGGCGCTGGGCGCTTTCTTT.

This chain uses TRBV12-5 with TRBJ2-3, with D hard to call. This CDR3 is built from 13 residues. V was clipped by 3 bases and J by 2 bases, with 6 bases between them. Germline V CDR1 and CDR2: LGHNT, FRNRAP. This CDR3 is CASGLQYTDTQYF. The CDR3 DNA follows: TGTGCTAGTGGTTTACAATACACAGATACGCAGTATTTT.

The chain joins TRBV4-3 to TRBJ2-3; D possibly corresponds to TRBD1 (5 bases). This CDR3 has 15 amino acids. Germline CDR1 is LGHNA and CDR2 is YSLEER. Trimming shortened V by 0 bases and J by 7 bases, and 14 bases separated the two germline ends. CDR3 DNA: TGCGCCAGCAGCCAAGATTGGCAGGGATTGAATACGCAGTATTTT. Translating gives CASSQDWQGLNTQYF.

CDR3 nucleotides: TGTGCCAGTAGCAAGGGACTGGCCGTGAACACTGAAGCTTTCTTT. Translated, it gives CASSKGLAVNTEAFF. This chain uses TRBV19 with TRBJ1-1; D perhaps matches TRBD1 (5 bases). This CDR3 has 15 amino acids. V lost 6 bases and J 0 bases, leaving 14 bases between the germline ends. CDR1 LNHDA and CDR2 SQIVND come from the germline V gene (reference sequence).

The V and J genes are TRBV2 and TRBJ1-6; tentatively, D is TRBD1 (5 bases). From germline, CDR1 is SNHLY and CDR2 FYNNEI. Deletions cut 8 bases from V and 5 bases from J, with 10 bases between. The length of the CDR3 is 13 residues. In nucleotides, the CDR3 is TGTGCCAGCCCCGGGGACCATAATTCACCCCTCCACTTT. It yields the protein CASPGDHNSPLHF.